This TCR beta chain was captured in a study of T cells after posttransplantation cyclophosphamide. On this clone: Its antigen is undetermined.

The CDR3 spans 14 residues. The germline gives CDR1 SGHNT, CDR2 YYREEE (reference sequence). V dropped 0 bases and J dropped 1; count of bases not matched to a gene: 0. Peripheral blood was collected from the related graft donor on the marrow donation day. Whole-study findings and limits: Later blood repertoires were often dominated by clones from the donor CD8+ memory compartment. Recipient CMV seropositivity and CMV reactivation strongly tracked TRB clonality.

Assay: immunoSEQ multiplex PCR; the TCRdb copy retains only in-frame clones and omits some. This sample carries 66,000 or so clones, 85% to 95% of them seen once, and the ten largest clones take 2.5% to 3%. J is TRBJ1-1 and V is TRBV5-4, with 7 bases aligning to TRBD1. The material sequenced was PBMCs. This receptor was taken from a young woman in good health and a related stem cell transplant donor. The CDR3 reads CASSLAGGNTEAFF. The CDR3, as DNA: TGTGCCAGCAGCTTGGCAGGGGGGAACACTGAAGCTTTCTTT.